The present TCR beta chain was sequenced within a study of cytomegalovirus exposure and HLA in healthy donors (dated by TCRdb to the late 2010s). Context from the whole study: According to an earlier analysis of a few hundred of the donors, some 180 million T cells yielded some 120 million unique TCR beta sequences and roughly 280 Gb of sequence data. Donor age, sex, ethnicity and CMV serostatus were compiled alongside the repertoire data. An earlier analysis of 587 of the donors applied high-throughput TCR beta sequencing to assess whether each TCR beta V gene segment acted as functional or pseudogenic. Because of strong linkage in the cohort, five DR-DQ haplotypes were treated as single units for association and clustering. Roughly 300 gigabases of sequencing data and around 85 million unique TCR sequences made up an early release that covered 500 to 650 HLA-typed donors. All discovery cohort repertoires had been generated on a single sequencing platform. Among the 398 genotyped donors, approximately 81% belonged to the genetic ancestry cluster associated with self-reported Caucasian donors. The study was designed to test whether signatures of past pathogen exposure could be identified by cataloging public T cell receptors. The number of typed donors differed by locus: about 629-630 for A, B, C, DRB1 and DQB1; approximately 520 for DQA1; 600 to 610 for DPA1; and some 450 for DPB1. A separate validation cohort of approximately 120 different subjects was used in addition to the 666-subject first cohort. Across under 500 genotyped donors of the cohort, an average of about 240,000 unique TCR beta nucleotide sequences per donor were sequenced, and approximately 17% of those sequences were non-productive. The study combined high-throughput TCR immunosequencing, statistical association of individual TCRs with disease status, and machine learning to predict cytomegalovirus infection status. A later analysis re-examined previously published TCR beta repertoires from about 670 donors and added high-resolution HLA genotyping to investigate patterns of TCR occurrence. HLA typing covered class I and class II loci at four-digit resolution. The study profiled the T cell repertoires of hundreds of subjects by immunosequencing and related them to cytomegalovirus serostatus. Rather than using new phenotypic data, the later analysis identified candidate immune exposures from TCR beta sequences and from how often those sequences occurred across donors. A later genetic analysis used genome-wide SNP genotypes for about three fifths of the roughly 700 donors, treating that subset as a discovery cohort.

Libraries were constructed by the immunoSEQ multiplex PCR assay. The multiplex PCR relied on a mix of 60 forward primers for TCR Vbeta segments and 13 reverse primers for TCR Jbeta segments. A multiplex PCR assay on genomic DNA amplified the CDR3 region of rearranged TCR beta genes. The amplified TCR beta libraries were sequenced on the Illumina HiSeq System as 87-base-pair reads. In the paper's pipeline: A later analysis counted about 80 million unique TCR beta chains across the 650 to 800 repertoires, and approximately 11 million of these chains were shared by at least two donors. Raw reads were error-corrected and collapsed into unique sequences with a nearest-neighbor algorithm that merged closely related sequences to remove PCR and sequencing errors. Alignment of CDR3 sequences to IMGT reference sequences was used to assign V, D and J gene segments. For a sequence to be retained, a match of at least six nucleotides to both a V gene segment and a J gene segment was required. Rearrangements were classified as productive when the CDR3 lacked stop codons and remained in frame with V and J, and all other rearrangements were classified as non-productive. CDR3 was defined by IMGT convention, running from the second conserved V-encoded cysteine to the conserved J-encoded phenylalanine. The earlier analysis of 587 of the donors excluded any sequence lacking an unambiguous match to a single V gene segment. An earlier analysis of just under 600 of the donors called V segments functional above 56.7% productive rearrangements and segregating when the between-donor standard deviation exceeded 5%. A statistical classification framework was developed to diagnose cytomegalovirus status using the catalog of TCR beta chain sequences. In a later analysis, V and J genes were assigned by comparing TCR nucleotide sequences against IMGT/GENE-DB human TR gene sequences. In a later analysis, CDR3 sequences and most-parsimonious VDJ recombination scenarios were assigned using the TCRdist pipeline. In a later analysis, every TCR beta chain was defined by the combination of its CDR3 amino acid sequence and its V-gene family, and reads without a unique V-gene family were dropped. To address suspected cross-contamination and a sequencing artifact, a later analysis removed 592 highly shared, low-generation-probability nucleotide sequences. In a later analysis, a clonal expansion index for each public chain was calculated from normalized within-repertoire ranks of inferred template counts. Generation probabilities in a later analysis came from a VDJ recombination model fitted to out-of-frame rearrangements, and those results were checked against IGoR. Hypergeometric tests were used in a later analysis to score TCR-TCR, TCR-HLA and TCR-CMV co-occurrence, with a repertoire-size bias correction applied to the TCR pairs. False discovery rates were estimated in a later analysis by permuting HLA or CMV assignments 20 times. A later analysis grouped co-occurring TCRs with DBSCAN, adding TCRdist sequence similarity when clustering within HLA-allele-positive subsets. Repertoires with fewer than 30,000 or more than 120,000 public chains were left out of co-occurrence clustering, as were five repertoires with anomalous nucleotide sharing. TCRdb holds this immuneACCESS table with in-frame rearrangements only. Some clones are missing; in checked studies, unresolved V genes explain under half, and the rest has no known cause. The DNA was the basis for D and trimming; V, J and clone size are from that table. The sample profile shows tens of thousands of clones; over 70% of them were found once. Approximately 8% of the sample comes from the top ten.

On the study overall, not on this receptor specifically: A further reported finding was that TCR beta sequences accurately predicted the HLA-A and HLA-B alleles for most subjects in the first cohort. According to a later analysis, TCR association rates differed among HLA loci, with DRB1 alleles showing the most associated TCRs and HLA-C alleles showing the fewest. The sequencing pipeline was judged likely to have produced a cluster of highly shared sequence variants as a technical artifact. Specific HLA alleles were associated with 18,000 or so TCR beta sequences at a false discovery rate of 0.05 in a later analysis. A later analysis found that HLA-associated TCR beta chains were more clonally expanded and had lower generation probabilities than equally common non-associated chains. In vitro tests confirmed that a few of the cytomegalovirus-associated TCR beta chains recognize cytomegalovirus antigens. Linkage disequilibrium might explain the correlated functional status among segregating V segments, but an unknown experimental factor could not be ruled out. Because the 87-base-pair reads could not distinguish some IMGT-functional V segments, including TRBV6-2 and TRBV6-3, those segments were excluded. In an earlier analysis of approximately 590 of the donors, most TCR beta V segments appeared in productive rearrangements about 87% or about 30% of the time, broadly matching IMGT annotations. Assigning TCR associations to individual alleles was difficult when HLA alleles, especially DR and DQ, strongly co-occurred. A later genetic analysis reported fewer N-insertions in productive TCRs among donors in an Asian-associated ancestry cluster than the roughly 690-donor mean. For the cohort, immune exposure information was limited to CMV serostatus. The authors suggested that the approach could potentially be generalized to other disease states and immunological phenotypes. Presence/absence analyses assumed roughly uniform sequencing depth across donors, an assumption that may not hold. Across donors, most TCR sequences were observed very rarely, whereas some public TCRs were present in many individuals. A total of about 180 TCR beta chains were listed by the study as associated with cytomegalovirus. According to a later analysis, parvovirus B19, influenza, CMV and Epstein-Barr virus appeared linked to several top co-occurrence clusters. A later analysis found that most CMV-associated TCR beta chains appeared HLA-restricted, with HLA associations seemingly driven largely by CMV exposure. V-gene and J-gene trimming of TCR beta chains was associated with a missense DCLRE1C variant in a later genetic analysis, and the association was replicated in an independent cohort. Because HLA typing was missing for some donors at each locus, association tests included only the typed subset. Because counts were too low, about 15 rarely observed V segments, including chromosome 9 orphons, were left out of the earlier analysis of 500 to 750 of the donors. Only TCR beta chains were sequenced in this cohort, and the absence of alpha or paired-chain data limited detectable features. Cytomegalovirus status was reported to be diagnosed by the classifier with high specificity and sensitivity in both the original and validation cohorts.

The cohort was made up of roughly 670 healthy bone marrow donors. All cohort members were sampled while nominally healthy, although unrecorded immune exposures were likely present. The donor tested CMV seropositive and was one of the 289 seropositive cohort members. Every donor gave a peripheral blood sample, and the peripheral blood mononuclear cells from that sample were used for TCR beta sequencing. The Qiagen DNeasy Blood Extraction Kit was used to extract genomic DNA from the blood cell samples. CDR3 length: 16 amino acids, cysteine to phenylalanine. Just CDR3 DNA is preserved here, 48 bases in frame from base 1. Trimming leaves V shorter by 2 bases and J shorter by 1 base, with the junction holding 7 bases beyond the gene matches. The germline V gene encodes CDR1 SNHLY and CDR2 FYNNEI. Comments on this clone: Its antigen remains undetermined. The sample holds no much larger clone one base away, and base qualities are not on file.

Recombination linked TRBV2 to TRBJ1-1; 7 bases in between match TRBD1. Sequencing was performed on PBMCs. This TCR derives from a man between 60 and 75 years old in good health and CMV-seropositive. The bases read TGTGCCAGCAGTGAATTACAGGGGCCGAGGAACACTGAAGCTTTCTTT. This codes for CASSELQGPRNTEAFF.